This entry describes one T cell receptor (beta chain). Per the original methods: Cell counts per sample came from amplifying reference gene primers. Sequenced by immunoSEQ multiplex PCR; TCRdb stores in-frame clones only, minus some. V, J and clone size derive from that table, while D and trimming were established from the DNA sequence. This sample has 100,000 to 140,000 clones, with approximately 81% found just once. The germline V gene has CDR1 SNHLY and CDR2 FYNNEI. Trimming left V 6 bases short and J 0 bases short, with 18 bases between. This CDR3 is built from 18 residues. These data are taken from a study of blood T cell repertoires in COVID-19. Study in general: Italy, Spain and the United States were the sources of the convalescent and acute COVID-19 samples.

The sequence was collected from a human donor in a cohort sampled during active COVID-19. The sequenced material came from peripheral blood. The chain is built from TRBV2 and TRBJ2-6; perhaps TRBD1 as D (5 bases). The CDR3 loop is CASSDSPGPISGANVLTF. The CDR3, as DNA: TGTGCCAGCAGCGACAGTCCGGGCCCGATCTCTGGGGCCAACGTCCTGACTTTC.